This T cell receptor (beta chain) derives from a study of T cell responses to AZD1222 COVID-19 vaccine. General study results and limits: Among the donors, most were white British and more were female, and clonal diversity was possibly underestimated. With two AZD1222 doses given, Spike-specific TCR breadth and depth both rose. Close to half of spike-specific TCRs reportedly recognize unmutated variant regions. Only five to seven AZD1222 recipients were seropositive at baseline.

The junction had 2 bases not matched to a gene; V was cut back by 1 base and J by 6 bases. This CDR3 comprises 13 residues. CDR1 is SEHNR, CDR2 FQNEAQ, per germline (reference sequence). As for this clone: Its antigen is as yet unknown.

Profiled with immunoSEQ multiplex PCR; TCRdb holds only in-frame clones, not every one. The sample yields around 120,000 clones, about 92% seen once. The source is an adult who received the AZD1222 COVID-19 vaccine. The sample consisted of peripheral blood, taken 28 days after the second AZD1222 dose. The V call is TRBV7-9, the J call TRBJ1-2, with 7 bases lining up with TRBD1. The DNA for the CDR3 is TGTGCCAGCAGCTTAGACAGGGGTCATGGCTACACCTTC. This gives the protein CASSLDRGHGYTF.